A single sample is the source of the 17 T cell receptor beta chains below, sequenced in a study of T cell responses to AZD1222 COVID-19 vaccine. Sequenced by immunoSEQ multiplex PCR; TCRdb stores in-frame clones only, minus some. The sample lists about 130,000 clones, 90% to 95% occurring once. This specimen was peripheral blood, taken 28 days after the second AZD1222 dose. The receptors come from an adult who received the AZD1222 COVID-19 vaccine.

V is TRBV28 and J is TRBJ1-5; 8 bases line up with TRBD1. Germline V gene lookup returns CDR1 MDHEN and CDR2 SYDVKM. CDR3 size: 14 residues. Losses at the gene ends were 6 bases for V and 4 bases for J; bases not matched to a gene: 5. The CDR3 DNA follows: TGTGCCAGCAGAGAAACAGGGGGGAATCAGCCCCAGCATTTT. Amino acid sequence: CASRETGGNQPQHF.

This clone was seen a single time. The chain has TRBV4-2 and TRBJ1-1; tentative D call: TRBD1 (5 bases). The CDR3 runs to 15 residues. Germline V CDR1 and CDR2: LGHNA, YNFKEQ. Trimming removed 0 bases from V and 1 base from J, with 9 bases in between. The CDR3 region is CASSQDSRGNTEAFF. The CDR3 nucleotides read TGTGCCAGCAGCCAAGATAGTAGGGGGAACACTGAAGCTTTCTTT.

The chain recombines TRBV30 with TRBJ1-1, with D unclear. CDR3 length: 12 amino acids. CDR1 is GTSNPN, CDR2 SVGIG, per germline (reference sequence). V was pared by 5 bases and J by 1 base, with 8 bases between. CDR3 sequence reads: CAWGRTNTEAFF. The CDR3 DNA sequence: TGTGCCTGGGGGCGCACGAACACTGAAGCTTTCTTT.

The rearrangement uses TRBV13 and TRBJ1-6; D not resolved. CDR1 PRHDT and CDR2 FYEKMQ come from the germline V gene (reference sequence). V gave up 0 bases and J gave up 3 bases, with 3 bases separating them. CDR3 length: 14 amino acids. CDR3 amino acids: CASSLGRYNSPLHF. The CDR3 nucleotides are TGTGCCAGCAGCTTAGGACGCTATAATTCACCCCTCCACTTT.

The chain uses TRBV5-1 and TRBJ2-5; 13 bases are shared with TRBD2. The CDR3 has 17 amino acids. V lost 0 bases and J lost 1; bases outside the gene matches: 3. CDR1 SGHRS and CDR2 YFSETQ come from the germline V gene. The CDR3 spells CASSLGLAGGLQETQYF. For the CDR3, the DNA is TGCGCCAGCAGCTTGGGACTAGCGGGGGGCCTCCAAGAGACCCAGTACTTC.

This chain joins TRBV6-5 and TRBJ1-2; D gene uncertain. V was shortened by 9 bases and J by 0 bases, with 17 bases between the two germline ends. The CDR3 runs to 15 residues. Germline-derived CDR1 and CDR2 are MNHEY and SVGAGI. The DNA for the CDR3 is TGTGCCAGTTCTTTCGACGGTCTTCCTAACTATGGCTACACCTTC. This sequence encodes CASSFDGLPNYGYTF.

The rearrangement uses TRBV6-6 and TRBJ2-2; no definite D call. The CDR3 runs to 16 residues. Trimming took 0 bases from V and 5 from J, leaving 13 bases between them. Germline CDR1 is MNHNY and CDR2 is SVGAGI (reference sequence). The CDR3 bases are TGTGCCAGCAGTTACTCGCGACCTGAACTAACCGGGGAGCTGTTTTTT. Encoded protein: CASSYSRPELTGELFF.

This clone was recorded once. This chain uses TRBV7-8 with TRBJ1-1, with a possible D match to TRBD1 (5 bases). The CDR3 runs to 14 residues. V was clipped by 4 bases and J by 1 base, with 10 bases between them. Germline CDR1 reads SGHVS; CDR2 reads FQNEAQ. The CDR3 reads CASSSRRGNTEAFF. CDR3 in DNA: TGTGCCAGCAGCTCCCGGAGGGGGAACACTGAAGCTTTCTTT. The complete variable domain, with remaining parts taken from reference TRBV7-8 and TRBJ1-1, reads GAGVSQSPRYKVAKRGQDVALRCDPISGHVSLFWYQQALGQGPEFLTYFQNEAQLDKSGLPSDRFFAERPEGSVSTLKIQRTQQEDSAVYLCASSSRRGNTEAFFGQGTRLTVV.

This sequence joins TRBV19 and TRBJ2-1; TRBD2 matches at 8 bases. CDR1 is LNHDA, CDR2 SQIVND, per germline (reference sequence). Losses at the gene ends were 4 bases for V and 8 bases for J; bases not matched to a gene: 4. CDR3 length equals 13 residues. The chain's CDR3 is CASSTGGGDEQFF. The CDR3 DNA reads TGTGCCAGTAGTACCGGGGGGGGTGATGAGCAGTTCTTC.

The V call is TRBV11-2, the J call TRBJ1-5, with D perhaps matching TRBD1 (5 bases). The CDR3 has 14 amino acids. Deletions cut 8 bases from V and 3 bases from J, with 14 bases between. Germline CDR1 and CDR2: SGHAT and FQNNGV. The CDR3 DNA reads TGTGCCAGCTCGTGGGGGGGGAACAATCAGCCCCAGCATTTT. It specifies CASSWGGNNQPQHF.

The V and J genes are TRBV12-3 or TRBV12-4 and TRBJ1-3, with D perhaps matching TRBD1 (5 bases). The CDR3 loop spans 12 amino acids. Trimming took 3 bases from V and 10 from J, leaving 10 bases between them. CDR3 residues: CASSFSGMTIYF. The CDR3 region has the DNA TGTGCCAGCAGTTTCTCAGGGATGACCATATATTTT.

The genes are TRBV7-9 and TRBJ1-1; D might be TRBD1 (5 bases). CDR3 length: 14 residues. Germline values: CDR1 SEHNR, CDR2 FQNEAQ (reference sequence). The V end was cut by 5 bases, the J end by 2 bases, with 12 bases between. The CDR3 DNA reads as TGTGCCAGCAGCGGGAGTGGGGCAAACACTGAAGCTTTCTTT. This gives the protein CASSGSGANTEAFF.

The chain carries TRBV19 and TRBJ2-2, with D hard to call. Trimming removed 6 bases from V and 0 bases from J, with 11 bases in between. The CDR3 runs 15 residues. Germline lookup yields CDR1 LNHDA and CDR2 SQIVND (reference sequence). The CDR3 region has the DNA TGTGCCAGTAGCGGCTGGACGGCGAACACCGGGGAGCTGTTTTTT. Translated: CASSGWTANTGELFF.

The DNA for the CDR3 is TGTGCCAGTAGTATAGCCCCGGACACCGGGGAGCTGTTTTTT. Translation: CASSIAPDTGELFF. The rearrangement uses TRBV19 and TRBJ2-2; D is unclear. Germline V lookup: CDR1 LNHDA, CDR2 SQIVND (reference sequence). The CDR3 is 14 residues long. The ends were cut back, 1 base at V and 3 bases at J, with 6 bases in the middle.

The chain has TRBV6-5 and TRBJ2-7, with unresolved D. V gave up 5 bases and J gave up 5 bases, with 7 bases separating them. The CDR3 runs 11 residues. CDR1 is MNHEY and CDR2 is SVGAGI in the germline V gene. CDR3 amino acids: CASSKTHEQYF. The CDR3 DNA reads TGTGCCAGCAGTAAGACACACGAGCAGTACTTC.

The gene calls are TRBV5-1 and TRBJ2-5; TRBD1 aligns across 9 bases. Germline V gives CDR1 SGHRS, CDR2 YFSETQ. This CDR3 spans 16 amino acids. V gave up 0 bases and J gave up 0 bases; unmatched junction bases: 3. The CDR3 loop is CASSLVGQGYQETQYF. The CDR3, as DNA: TGCGCCAGCAGCTTGGTTGGACAGGGGTACCAAGAGACCCAGTACTTC.

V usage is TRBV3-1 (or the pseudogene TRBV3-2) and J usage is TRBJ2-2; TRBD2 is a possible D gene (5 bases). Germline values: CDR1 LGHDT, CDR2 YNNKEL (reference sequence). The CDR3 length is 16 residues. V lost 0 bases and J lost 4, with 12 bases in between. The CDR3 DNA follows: TGTGCCAGCAGCCAAGATGAGGGCTGGGTCACCGGGGAGCTGTTTTTT. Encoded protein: CASSQDEGWVTGELFF.